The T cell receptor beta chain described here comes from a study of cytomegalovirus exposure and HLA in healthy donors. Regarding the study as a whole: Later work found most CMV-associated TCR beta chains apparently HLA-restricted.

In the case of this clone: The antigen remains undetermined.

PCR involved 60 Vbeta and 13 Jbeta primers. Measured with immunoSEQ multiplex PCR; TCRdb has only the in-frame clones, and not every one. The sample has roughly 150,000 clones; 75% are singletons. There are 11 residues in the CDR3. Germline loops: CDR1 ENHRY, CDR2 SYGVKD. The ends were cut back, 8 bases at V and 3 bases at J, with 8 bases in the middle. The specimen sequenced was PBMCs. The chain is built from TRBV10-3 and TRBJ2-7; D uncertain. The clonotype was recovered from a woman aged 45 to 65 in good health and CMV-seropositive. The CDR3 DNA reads TGTGCCATCCGAGCGAACTACGAGCAGTACTTC. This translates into CAIRANYEQYF.